Sequencing of this T cell receptor (beta chain) was carried out in a study of CD8+CD57+ T cells in acquired aplastic anemia. On the study more broadly: Sorting CD4+ and CD8+ cells gave DNA averaging roughly 3.2 ug. Study outcomes and limitations: Patients shared twenty-nine CD8+ CDR3 sequences with controls.

CD8+CD57+ cell expansion had been shown by flow cytometry in patients chosen for sequencing. Everyone among the patients had severe acquired aplastic anemia. Receipt of therapy had not occurred in any patient by the time of blood sampling. A word on this clonotype: Its target is unknown.

Using genomic DNA as the template, TCR beta VDJ and CDR3 profiling was carried out. TCRdb used MiXCR to reprocess the reads, holding one entry per CDR3 protein. Of roughly 61,000 distinct CDR3 sequences in the sample, approximately 52% were seen once. V lost 1 base and J 1 base, leaving 13 bases between the germline ends. This CDR3 has 15 amino acids. Germline loops: CDR1 DFQATT, CDR2 SNEGSKA (reference sequence). This receptor was obtained from a human donor with aplastic anemia. The sequencing sample was made of sorted CD4+, CD8+, or CD8+CD57+ T cells (not recorded which) from PBMCs. The gene calls are TRBV20-1 and TRBJ1-1; D may be TRBD1 (5 bases). DNA for the CDR3: TGCAGTGCTAGAGTTGCCCAAAGGGGGAACACTGAAGCTTTCTTT. Amino acid sequence: CSARVAQRGNTEAFF.